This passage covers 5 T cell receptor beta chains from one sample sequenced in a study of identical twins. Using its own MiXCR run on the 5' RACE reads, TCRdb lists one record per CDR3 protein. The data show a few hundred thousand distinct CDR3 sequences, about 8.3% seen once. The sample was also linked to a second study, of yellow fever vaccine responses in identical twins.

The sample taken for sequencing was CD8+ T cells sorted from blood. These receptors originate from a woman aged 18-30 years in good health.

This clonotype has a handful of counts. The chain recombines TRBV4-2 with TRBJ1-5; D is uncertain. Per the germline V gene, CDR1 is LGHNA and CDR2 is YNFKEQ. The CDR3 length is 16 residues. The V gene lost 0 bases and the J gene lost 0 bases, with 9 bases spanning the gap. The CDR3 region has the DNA TGTGCCAGCAGCCAAGAAGAAATGAATAGCAATCAGCCCCAGCATTTT. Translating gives CASSQEEMNSNQPQHF.

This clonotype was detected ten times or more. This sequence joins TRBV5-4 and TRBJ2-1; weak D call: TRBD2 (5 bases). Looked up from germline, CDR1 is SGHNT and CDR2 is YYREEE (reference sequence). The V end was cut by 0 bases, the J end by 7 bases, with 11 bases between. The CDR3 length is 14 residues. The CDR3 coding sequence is TGTGCCAGCAGCTTGGCCGGCGGGTGGAATGAGCAGTTCTTC. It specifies CASSLAGGWNEQFF.

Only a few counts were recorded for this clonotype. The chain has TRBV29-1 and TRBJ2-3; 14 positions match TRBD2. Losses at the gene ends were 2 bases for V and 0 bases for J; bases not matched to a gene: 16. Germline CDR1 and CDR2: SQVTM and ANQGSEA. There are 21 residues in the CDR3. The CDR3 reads CSVEYYAGTSGGDYSTDTQYF. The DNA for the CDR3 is TGCAGCGTTGAATACTATGCCGGGACTAGCGGGGGAGACTATAGCACAGATACGCAGTATTTT.

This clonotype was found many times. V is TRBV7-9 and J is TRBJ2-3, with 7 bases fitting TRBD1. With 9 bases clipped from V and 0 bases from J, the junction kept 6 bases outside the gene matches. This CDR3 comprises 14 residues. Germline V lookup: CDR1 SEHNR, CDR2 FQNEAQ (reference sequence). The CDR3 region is CARGTASSTDTQYF. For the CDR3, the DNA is TGTGCCAGGGGGACAGCTTCGAGCACAGATACGCAGTATTTT.

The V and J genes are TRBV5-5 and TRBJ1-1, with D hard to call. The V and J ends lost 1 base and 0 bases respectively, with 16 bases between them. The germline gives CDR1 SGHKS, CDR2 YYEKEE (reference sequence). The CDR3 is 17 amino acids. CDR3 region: CASSLRAGVGMNTEAFF. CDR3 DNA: TGTGCCAGCAGCTTGAGGGCAGGCGTGGGAATGAACACTGAAGCTTTCTTT.